The next 4 T cell receptor beta chains were all read from a single sample in a study of cytomegalovirus exposure and HLA in healthy donors. Assay: immunoSEQ multiplex PCR; the TCRdb copy retains only in-frame clones and omits some. Altogether roughly 150,000 clones are present, approximately 96% being singletons, with the ten largest covering under 0.9%. The sample taken for sequencing was PBMCs. These receptors originate from a young woman in good health and CMV-seronegative.

The V and J genes are TRBV21-1 and TRBJ2-3; the table's D call, TRBD1, was not checked against the DNA. TRBV21-1 is designated a pseudogene. The CDR3 covers 17 residues. The chain's CDR3 is CASSKEHRGGSTDTQYF. For the CDR3, the DNA is TGTGCCAGCAGCAAAGAACACAGGGGAGGAAGCACAGATACGCAGTATTTT.

The chain recombines TRBV7-2 with TRBJ2-1; 9 bases match TRBD2. Germline CDR1 and CDR2: SGHTA and FQGNSA. Trimming cost V 3 bases and J 9 bases; bases outside gene matches: 3. This CDR3 is built from 13 residues. The CDR3 region has the DNA TGTGCCAGCAGCTTTCTAGCGGGGTTTGAGCAGTTCTTC. Encoded protein: CASSFLAGFEQFF.

V is TRBV7-9 and J is TRBJ2-7; TRBD1 agrees at 9 bases. With 4 bases clipped from V and 2 bases from J, the junction kept 9 bases outside the gene matches. Germline V lookup: CDR1 SEHNR, CDR2 FQNEAQ (reference sequence). The CDR3 loop spans 16 amino acids. This CDR3 reads CASSSKGGQGAYEQYF. CDR3 bases: TGTGCCAGCAGCTCAAAGGGGGGACAGGGAGCCTACGAGCAGTACTTC.

The chain recombines TRBV19 with TRBJ2-1; 11 bases line up with TRBD2. J lost 2 bases, V lost 7 bases, and 4 bases had no gene match. Germline CDR1 and CDR2: LNHDA and SQIVND (reference sequence). The CDR3 is 15 amino acids. For the CDR3, the DNA is TGTGCCAGTACGTCTAGCGGGGGGACCTACAATGAGCAGTTCTTC. Translated: CASTSSGGTYNEQFF. Filled out from reference TRBV19 and TRBJ2-1, the complete variable domain reads DGGITQSPKYLFRKEGQNVTLSCEQNLNHDAMYWYRQDPGQGLRLIYYSQIVNDFQKGDIAEGYSVSREKKESFPLTVTSAQKNPTAFYLCASTSSGGTYNEQFFGPGTRLTVL.